Here is one T cell receptor (beta chain) with its context. Its antigen is still unknown. This entry belongs to a study of cytomegalovirus exposure and HLA in healthy donors. V lost 4 bases and J 7 bases, leaving 10 bases between the germline ends. This CDR3 is built from 12 residues. CDR1 and CDR2 (germline): SNHLY, FYNNEI. Study-level points and caveats: The tendency of first-cohort TCR clusters to co-occur in the 120 or so validation repertoires was the finding of a later analysis.

The table came from immunoSEQ multiplex PCR; TCRdb's copy has only in-frame clones and leaves some out. This sample carries over 200,000 clones, around 90% of them seen once, and the ten largest clones take 2.9%. Input material: PBMCs. The sequence was collected from a woman between 18 and 29 years old in good health and CMV-seronegative. This sequence joins TRBV2 and TRBJ1-2; D is unresolved. CDR3 sequence reads: CASSAQGGGYTF. In DNA, the CDR3 is TGTGCCAGCAGTGCCCAAGGCGGTGGCTACACCTTC.